The 8 T cell receptor beta chains presented below share a single source sample, sequenced in a study of beta chain features in type 1 diabetes. Expressed TCRB transcripts were sequenced, since all the RNA that had been isolated was reverse transcribed. Libraries were prepared by immunoSEQ multiplex PCR; TCRdb keeps only in-frame clonotypes and omits some of them. Counted here are approximately 470,000 clones, 30% occurring once; the ten biggest clones make up around 0.065%. Sequences were obtained from naive CD4+ T cells from blood. The source of these receptors is a man aged 18 to 30 in good health.

The chain uses TRBV30 and TRBJ1-4, with 7 bases lining up with TRBD1. Unmatched junction bases numbered 8, after V lost 2 bases and J lost 8 bases. This CDR3 has 14 amino acids. Germline V CDR1 and CDR2: GTSNPN, SVGIG (reference sequence). This chain's CDR3 is CAWSTDRVGEKLFF. In DNA form, the CDR3 reads TGTGCCTGGAGTACCGACAGGGTCGGAGAAAAACTGTTTTTT.

This sequence joins TRBV7-2 and TRBJ2-1, with TRBD2 identical over 7 bases. CDR3 length equals 15 residues. After removal of 4 bases from V and 2 bases from J, the junction contained 5 bases not matched to a gene. Germline lookup yields CDR1 SGHTA and CDR2 FQGNSA. DNA for the CDR3: TGTGCCAGCAGCTCAATAGCGGGTACCTACAATGAGCAGTTCTTC. Translating it yields CASSSIAGTYNEQFF.

This clone was found a few times. The V gene is TRBV30, the J gene TRBJ2-4, with unresolved D. The CDR3 totals 12 residues. Looked up from germline, CDR1 is GTSNPN and CDR2 is SVGIG (reference sequence). V was trimmed by 5 bases and J by 4 bases, leaving 9 bases between them. DNA of the CDR3: TGTGCCTGGGGTAACGAAAAAAACATTCAGTACTTC. Its protein is CAWGNEKNIQYF.

The V gene is TRBV30, the J gene TRBJ2-7, with unresolved D. The CDR3 extends over 13 amino acids. The germline CDR1 and CDR2 sequences are GTSNPN and SVGIG (reference sequence). V lost 3 bases, J lost 0 bases, and 9 bases lay in between. CDR3 DNA: TGTGCCTGGAGGCAAGCAGCCTCCTACGAGCAGTACTTC. Protein product: CAWRQAASYEQYF.

The CDR3, as DNA: TGCGCCAGCAGCACGGACACTACTAGCACAGATACGCAGTATTTT. It is translated as CASSTDTTSTDTQYF. This chain joins TRBV5-1 and TRBJ2-3, with D possibly being TRBD1 (5 bases). This CDR3 has 15 amino acids. Between the trimmed V and J ends, which lost 4 bases and 0 bases, there was a span of 12 bases. Germline CDR1 reads SGHRS; CDR2 reads YFSETQ.

This clone was picked up a small number of times. V usage is TRBV5-1 and J usage is TRBJ2-5, with D tentatively TRBD1 (5 bases). This CDR3 has 14 residues. Germline V gene lookup returns CDR1 SGHRS and CDR2 YFSETQ. With 1 base removed from V and 5 bases from J, the gap between germline ends came to 12 bases. As DNA, the CDR3 is TGCGCCAGCAGCTTGTTCGACAGTGGGGAGACCCAGTACTTC. This encodes CASSLFDSGETQYF.

This clone has only a few counts. This chain connects TRBV2 to TRBJ1-3; no clear D gene. The germline V gene has CDR1 SNHLY and CDR2 FYNNEI. The V end was cut by 6 bases, the J end by 3 bases, with 6 bases between. The CDR3 totals 12 residues. The CDR3 spells CASRLSGNTIYF. The DNA of the CDR3 is TGTGCCAGCAGGCTCAGTGGAAACACCATATATTTT.

In its sample, this clone was seen a few times. The chain combines TRBV9 with TRBJ2-7; no clear D gene. Germline V gene sequence: CDR1 SGDLS, CDR2 YYNGEE. The germline V and J ends were trimmed by 0 bases and 3 bases, with 10 bases remaining between them. This CDR3 is built from 14 residues. CDR3 amino acids: CASSVASPNYEQYF. In DNA, the CDR3 is TGTGCCAGCAGCGTAGCTTCCCCAAACTACGAGCAGTACTTC.